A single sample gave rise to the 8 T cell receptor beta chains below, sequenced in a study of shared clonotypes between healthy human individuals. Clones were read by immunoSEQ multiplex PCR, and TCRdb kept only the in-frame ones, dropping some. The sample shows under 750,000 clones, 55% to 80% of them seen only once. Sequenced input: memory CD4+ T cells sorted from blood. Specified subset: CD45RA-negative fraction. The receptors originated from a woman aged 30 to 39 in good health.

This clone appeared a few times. CDR3 sequence: CASRRTDSTDTQYF. CDR3 coding DNA: TGTGCCAGCAGGAGGACAGACTCCACAGATACGCAGTATTTT. The chain carries TRBV28 and TRBJ2-3; weak D call: TRBD1 (6 bases). This CDR3 has 14 amino acids. Trimming took off 6 bases at V and 2 bases at J, with 12 bases between the two ends. Germline-derived CDR1 and CDR2 are MDHEN and SYDVKM.

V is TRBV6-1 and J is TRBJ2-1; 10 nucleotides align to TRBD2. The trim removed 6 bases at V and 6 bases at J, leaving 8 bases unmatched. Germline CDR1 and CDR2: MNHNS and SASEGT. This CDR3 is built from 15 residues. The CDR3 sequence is CASRRGASGSNEQFF. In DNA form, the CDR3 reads TGTGCCAGCAGACGAGGGGCTAGCGGGAGCAATGAGCAGTTCTTC.

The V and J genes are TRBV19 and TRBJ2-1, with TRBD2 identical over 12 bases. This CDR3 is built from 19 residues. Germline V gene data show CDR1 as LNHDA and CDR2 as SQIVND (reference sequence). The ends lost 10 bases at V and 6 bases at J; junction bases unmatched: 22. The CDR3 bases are TGTGCCACCAAAATACCCCGGCTAGCGGGAGGGCAATCAACCAATGAGCAGTTCTTC. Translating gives CATKIPRLAGGQSTNEQFF.

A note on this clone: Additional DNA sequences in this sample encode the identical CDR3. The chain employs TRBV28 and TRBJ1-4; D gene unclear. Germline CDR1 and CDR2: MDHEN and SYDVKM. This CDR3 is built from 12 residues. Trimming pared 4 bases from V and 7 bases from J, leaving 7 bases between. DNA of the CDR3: TGTGCCAGCAGTTCTTCAGGTGAAAAACTGTTTTTT. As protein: CASSSSGEKLFF.

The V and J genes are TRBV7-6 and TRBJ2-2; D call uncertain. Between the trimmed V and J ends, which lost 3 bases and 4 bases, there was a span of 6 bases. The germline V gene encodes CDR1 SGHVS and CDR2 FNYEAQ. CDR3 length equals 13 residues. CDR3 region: CASSFASTGELFF. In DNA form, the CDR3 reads TGTGCCAGCAGCTTCGCCTCCACCGGGGAGCTGTTTTTT. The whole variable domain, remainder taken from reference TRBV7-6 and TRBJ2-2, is GAGVSQSPRYKVTKRGQDVALRCDPISGHVSLYWYRQALGQGPEFLTYFNYEAQQDKSGLPNDRFSAERPEGSISTLTIQRTEQRDSAMYRCASSFASTGELFFGEGSRLTVL.

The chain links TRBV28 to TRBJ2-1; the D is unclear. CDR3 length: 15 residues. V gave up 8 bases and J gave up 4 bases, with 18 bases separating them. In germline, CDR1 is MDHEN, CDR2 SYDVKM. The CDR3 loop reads CASPPAAENYNEQFF. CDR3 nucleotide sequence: TGTGCCAGCCCCCCCGCGGCAGAGAATTACAATGAGCAGTTCTTC.

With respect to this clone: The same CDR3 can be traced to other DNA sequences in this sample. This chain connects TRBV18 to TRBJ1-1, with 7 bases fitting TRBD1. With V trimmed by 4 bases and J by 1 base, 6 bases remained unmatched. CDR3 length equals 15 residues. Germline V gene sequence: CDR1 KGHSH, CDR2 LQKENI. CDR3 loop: CASSRNRGENTEAFF. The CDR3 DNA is TGTGCCAGCTCACGCAACAGGGGTGAGAACACTGAAGCTTTCTTT.

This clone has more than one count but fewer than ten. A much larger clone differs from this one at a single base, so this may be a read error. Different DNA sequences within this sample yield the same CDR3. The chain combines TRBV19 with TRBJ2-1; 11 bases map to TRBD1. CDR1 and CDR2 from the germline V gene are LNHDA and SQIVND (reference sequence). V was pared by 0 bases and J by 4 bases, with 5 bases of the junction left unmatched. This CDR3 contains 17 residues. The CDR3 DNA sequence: TGTGCCAGTAGTATAGACTCCGGGACAGGGGGTTACAATGAGCAGTTCTTC. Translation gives CASSIDSGTGGYNEQFF.